These T cell receptor beta chains were read from a single sample in a study of OX40 agonist ivuxolimab in advanced cancers. The protocol was immunoSEQ multiplex PCR, while the TCRdb copy is restricted to in-frame clones and leaves out a portion. This sample has about 58,000 clones; over 75% occur once, and the top ten carry over 1.3%. Sequencing used CD4+ or CD8+ T cells sorted from blood, obtained in a trial of the OX40 agonist ivuxolimab. These receptors were taken from an adult with an advanced solid tumor such as melanoma, head and neck, liver or kidney cancer. Each CDR3 is given with its conserved first and last residue. Size is stated for part of the rows, as once, few or many counts, or as a class when the clone is expanded.

v_call: TRBV11-2
j_call: TRBJ1-1
clone_size: NA
cdr3_aa: CASSSTALATEAFF

v_call: TRBV7-9
j_call: TRBJ1-1
clone_size: few
cdr3_aa: CASSEAGGTEAFF

v_call: TRBV18
j_call: TRBJ2-7
clone_size: NA
cdr3_aa: CASSPGLAATYEQYF

v_call: TRBV6-6
j_call: TRBJ1-1
clone_size: NA
cdr3_aa: CASRKEGETEAFF

v_call: TRBV5-1
j_call: TRBJ1-1
clone_size: once
cdr3_aa: CASSARQGDTEAFF

v_call: TRBV5-1
j_call: TRBJ1-1
clone_size: once
cdr3_aa: CASSLDRGRYAEAFF

v_call: TRBV10-3
j_call: TRBJ2-1
clone_size: NA
cdr3_aa: CAISEGRGANEQFF

v_call: TRBV5-1
j_call: TRBJ2-2
clone_size: NA
cdr3_aa: CASSSPGGTGELFF

v_call: TRBV5-1
j_call: TRBJ2-2
clone_size: NA
cdr3_aa: CASSPSGRTNTGELFF

v_call: TRBV4-2
j_call: TRBJ2-2
clone_size: NA
cdr3_aa: CASSQDRGSVTGELFF

v_call: TRBV6-5
j_call: TRBJ2-7
clone_size: NA
cdr3_aa: CASSYSISHEGYEQYF

v_call: TRBV27
j_call: TRBJ2-2
clone_size: NA
cdr3_aa: CASSLWLGQGGTGELFF

v_call: TRBV19
j_call: TRBJ2-3
clone_size: NA
cdr3_aa: CASNPGLQTDTQYF

v_call: TRBV5-4
j_call: TRBJ2-3
clone_size: NA
cdr3_aa: CASSQMGGGATDTQYF

v_call: TRBV4-2
j_call: TRBJ1-1
clone_size: once
cdr3_aa: CASSQLPPGTGNTEAFF

v_call: TRBV19
j_call: TRBJ1-2
clone_size: NA
cdr3_aa: CASSMEKTGGSGYTF

v_call: TRBV9
j_call: TRBJ2-7
clone_size: once
cdr3_aa: CASSVEGTGRDEQYF

v_call: TRBV11-2
j_call: TRBJ2-1
clone_size: NA
cdr3_aa: CASSLRGRDPSYNEQFF

v_call: TRBV14
j_call: TRBJ2-5
clone_size: NA
cdr3_aa: CASSSGYGQETQYF

v_call: TRBV6-1
j_call: TRBJ2-3
clone_size: NA
cdr3_aa: CASSANGDTQYF

v_call: TRBV4-3
j_call: TRBJ1-1
clone_size: NA
cdr3_aa: CASSLSLQRLEAFF

v_call: TRBV2
j_call: TRBJ1-3
clone_size: NA
cdr3_aa: CASSPDVDSGNTIYF

v_call: TRBV11-2
j_call: TRBJ1-2
clone_size: once
cdr3_aa: CASSPGTWYGYTF

v_call: TRBV27
j_call: TRBJ1-3
clone_size: few
cdr3_aa: CASSSGGTEGNTIYF

v_call: TRBV29-1
j_call: TRBJ2-1
clone_size: NA
cdr3_aa: CSPRTEYNEQFF

v_call: TRBV28
j_call: TRBJ2-1
clone_size: NA
cdr3_aa: CASSFGAGVSYNEQFF

v_call: TRBV11-2
j_call: TRBJ2-5
clone_size: NA
cdr3_aa: CASSFLETQYF

v_call: TRBV30
j_call: TRBJ2-3
clone_size: NA
cdr3_aa: CAWSLPKDRGDTQYF

v_call: TRBV30
j_call: TRBJ2-5
clone_size: NA
cdr3_aa: CAWARDSSQETQYF

v_call: TRBV5-1
j_call: TRBJ2-3
clone_size: NA
cdr3_aa: CASSLIGENTDTQYF

v_call: TRBV11-1
j_call: TRBJ2-1
clone_size: NA
cdr3_aa: CASSSSGGISYNEQFF

v_call: TRBV5-1
j_call: TRBJ2-3
clone_size: NA
cdr3_aa: CASSFTSGSTDTQYF

v_call: TRBV6-4
j_call: TRBJ2-2
clone_size: NA
cdr3_aa: CASSLESTGELFF

v_call: TRBV6-1
j_call: TRBJ2-7
clone_size: NA
cdr3_aa: CASSSSGSSYEQYF

v_call: TRBV28
j_call: TRBJ2-1
clone_size: NA
cdr3_aa: CASSYFPSGGALYNEQFF

v_call: TRBV5-8
j_call: TRBJ2-1
clone_size: NA
cdr3_aa: CASSQRLAGASEQFF

v_call: TRBV7-7
j_call: TRBJ2-3
clone_size: NA
cdr3_aa: CASSPRIAGVDTQYF

v_call: TRBV5-6
j_call: TRBJ2-7
clone_size: NA
cdr3_aa: CASSLGFRTGGNEQYF

v_call: TRBV10-2
j_call: TRBJ1-5
clone_size: NA
cdr3_aa: CASSESTFNQPQHF

v_call: TRBV7-9
j_call: TRBJ1-1
clone_size: NA
cdr3_aa: CASSRKGLEQAFF